The clone carrying this TCR beta chain was found a few times. What it recognizes is unknown. cDNA prepared by RNA extraction and subsequent reverse transcription served as the template for sequencing. Generated by immunoSEQ multiplex PCR, the TCRdb table keeps only in-frame clones and is missing some. The sample carries hundreds of thousands of clones, 30% to 40% recorded once. The CDR3 sequence is 10 residues long. V was trimmed by 6 bases and J by 3 bases, leaving 3 bases between them. The germline gives CDR1 SQVTM, CDR2 ANQGSEA. This sample is drawn from a study of CD8+ T cells in alopecia areata. Across the whole study: It was oral tofacitinib, at 5 to 10 mg twice daily, that treated patients received. Whole-study findings and limits: Having just one nonresponder leaves the connection between baseline CD8+ expansion and response unresolved. It was observed that many expanded lesional clones persisted in scalp and blood during tofacitinib.

Treatment reported: oral pan-JAK inhibitor, 5-10 mg twice daily. Cell sorting was applied to PBMCs, and CD4+ and CD8+ T cells were collected. The rearrangement uses TRBV29-1 and TRBJ2-1; no clear D. The sequenced sample was CD4+ T cells sorted from blood, obtained at approximately week 30, from a patient treated with tofacitinib. This clonotype originated in a human donor with alopecia areata. The chain's CDR3 is CSVNYNEQFF. The CDR3 DNA reads TGCAGCGTGAACTACAATGAGCAGTTCTTC.